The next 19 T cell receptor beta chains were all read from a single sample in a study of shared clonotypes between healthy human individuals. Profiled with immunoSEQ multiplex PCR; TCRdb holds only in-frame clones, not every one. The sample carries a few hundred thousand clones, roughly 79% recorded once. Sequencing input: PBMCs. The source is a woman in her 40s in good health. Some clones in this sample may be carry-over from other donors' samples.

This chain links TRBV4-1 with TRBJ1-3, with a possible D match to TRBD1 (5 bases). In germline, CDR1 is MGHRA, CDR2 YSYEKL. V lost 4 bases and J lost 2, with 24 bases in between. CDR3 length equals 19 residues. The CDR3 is CASSLRQNVLPFTGNTIYF. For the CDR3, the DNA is TGCGCCAGCAGCCTAAGACAGAACGTGTTGCCTTTTACTGGAAACACCATATATTTT.

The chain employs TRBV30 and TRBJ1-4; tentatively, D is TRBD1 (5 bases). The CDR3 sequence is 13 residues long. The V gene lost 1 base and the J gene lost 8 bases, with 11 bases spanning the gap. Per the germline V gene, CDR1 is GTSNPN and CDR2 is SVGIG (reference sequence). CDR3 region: CAWSGRGGEKLFF. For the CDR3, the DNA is TGTGCCTGGAGTGGGAGGGGAGGAGAAAAACTGTTTTTT.

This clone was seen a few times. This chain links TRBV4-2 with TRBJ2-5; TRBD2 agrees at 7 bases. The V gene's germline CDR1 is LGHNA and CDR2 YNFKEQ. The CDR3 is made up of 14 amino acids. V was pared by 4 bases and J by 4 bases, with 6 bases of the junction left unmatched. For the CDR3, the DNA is TGTGCCAGCAGCCGGGGGGGGAAGGGAGAGACCCAGTACTTC. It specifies CASSRGGKGETQYF.

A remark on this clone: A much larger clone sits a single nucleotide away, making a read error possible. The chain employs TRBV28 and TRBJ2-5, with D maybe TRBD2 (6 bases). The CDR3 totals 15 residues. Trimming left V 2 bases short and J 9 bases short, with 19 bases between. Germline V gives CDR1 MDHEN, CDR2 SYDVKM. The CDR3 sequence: CASSLNTGEAAAQYF. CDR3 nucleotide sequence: TGTGCCAGCAGTTTAAATACGGGAGAGGCGGCGGCCCAGTACTTC. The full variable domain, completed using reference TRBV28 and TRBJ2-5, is DVKVTQSSRYLVKRTGEKVFLECVQDMDHENMFWYRQDPGLGLRLIYFSYDVKMKEKGDIPEGYSVSREKKERFSLILESASTNQTSMYLCASSLNTGEAAAQYFGPGTRLLVL.

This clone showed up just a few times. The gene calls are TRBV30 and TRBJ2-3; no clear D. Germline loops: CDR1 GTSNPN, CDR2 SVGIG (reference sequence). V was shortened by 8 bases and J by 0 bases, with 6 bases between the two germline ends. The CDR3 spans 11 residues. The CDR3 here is CATDSTDTQYF. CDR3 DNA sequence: TGTGCCACCGACAGCACAGATACGCAGTATTTT.

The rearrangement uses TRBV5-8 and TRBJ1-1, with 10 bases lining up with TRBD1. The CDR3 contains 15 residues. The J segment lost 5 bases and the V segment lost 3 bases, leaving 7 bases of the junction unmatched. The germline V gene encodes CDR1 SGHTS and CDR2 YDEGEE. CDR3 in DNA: TGTGCCAGCAGCTCCCGGGACAGGGGCTTTACTGAAGCTTTCTTT. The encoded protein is CASSSRDRGFTEAFF.

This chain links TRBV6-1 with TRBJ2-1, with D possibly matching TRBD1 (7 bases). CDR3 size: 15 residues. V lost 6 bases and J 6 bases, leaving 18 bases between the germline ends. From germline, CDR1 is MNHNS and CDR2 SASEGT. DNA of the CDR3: TGTGCCAGCAGGAGAACAGGGGAGGCGGGCAATGAGCAGTTCTTC. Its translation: CASRRTGEAGNEQFF.

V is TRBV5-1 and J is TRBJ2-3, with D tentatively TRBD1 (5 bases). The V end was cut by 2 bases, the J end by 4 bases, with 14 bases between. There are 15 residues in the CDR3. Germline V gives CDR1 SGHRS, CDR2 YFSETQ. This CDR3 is CASSLTGFAPDTQYF. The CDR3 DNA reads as TGCGCCAGCAGCTTAACAGGCTTTGCGCCAGATACGCAGTATTTT.

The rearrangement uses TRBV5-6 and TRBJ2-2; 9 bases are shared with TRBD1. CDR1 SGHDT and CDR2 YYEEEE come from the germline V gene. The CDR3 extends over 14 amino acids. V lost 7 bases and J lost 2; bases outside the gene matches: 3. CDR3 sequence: CASRQGVNTGELFF. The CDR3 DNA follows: TGTGCCAGCCGACAGGGGGTTAACACCGGGGAGCTGTTTTTT.

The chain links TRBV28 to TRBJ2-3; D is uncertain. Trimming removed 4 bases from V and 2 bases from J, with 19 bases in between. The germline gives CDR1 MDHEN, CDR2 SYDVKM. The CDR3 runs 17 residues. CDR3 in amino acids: CASSSESVSGLTDTQYF. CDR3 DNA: TGTGCCAGCAGTTCCGAGTCTGTGTCGGGTCTCACAGATACGCAGTATTTT.

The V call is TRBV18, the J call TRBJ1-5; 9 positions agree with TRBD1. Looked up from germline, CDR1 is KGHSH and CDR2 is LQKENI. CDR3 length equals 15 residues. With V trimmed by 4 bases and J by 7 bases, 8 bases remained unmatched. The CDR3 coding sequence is TGTGCCAGCTCACAAACCGGGACAGGGCAACAGCCCCAGCATTTT. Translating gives CASSQTGTGQQPQHF.

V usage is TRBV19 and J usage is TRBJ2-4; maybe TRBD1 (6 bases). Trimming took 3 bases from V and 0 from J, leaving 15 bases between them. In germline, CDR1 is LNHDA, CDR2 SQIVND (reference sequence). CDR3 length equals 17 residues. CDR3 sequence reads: CASSITFAGVAKNIQYF. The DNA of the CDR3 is TGTGCCAGTAGTATCACGTTCGCAGGGGTAGCCAAAAACATTCAGTACTTC.

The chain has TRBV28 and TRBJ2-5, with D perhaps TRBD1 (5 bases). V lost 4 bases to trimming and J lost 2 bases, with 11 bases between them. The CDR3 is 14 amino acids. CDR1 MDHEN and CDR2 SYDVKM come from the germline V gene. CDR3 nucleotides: TGTGCCAGCAGTTCGTTCGACAGTCAAGAGACCCAGTACTTC. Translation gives CASSSFDSQETQYF.

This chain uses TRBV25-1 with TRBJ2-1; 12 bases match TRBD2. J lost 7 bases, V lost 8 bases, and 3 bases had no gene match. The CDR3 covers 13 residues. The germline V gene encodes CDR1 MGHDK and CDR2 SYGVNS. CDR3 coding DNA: TGTGCCAGCGGACTAGCGGGACGAAATGAGCAGTTCTTC. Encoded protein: CASGLAGRNEQFF. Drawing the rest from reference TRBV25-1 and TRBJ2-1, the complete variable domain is EADIYQTPRYLVIGTGKKITLECSQTMGHDKMYWYQQDPGMELHLIHYSYGVNSTEKGDLSSESTVSRIRTEHFPLTLESARPSHTSQYLCASGLAGRNEQFFGPGTRLTVL.

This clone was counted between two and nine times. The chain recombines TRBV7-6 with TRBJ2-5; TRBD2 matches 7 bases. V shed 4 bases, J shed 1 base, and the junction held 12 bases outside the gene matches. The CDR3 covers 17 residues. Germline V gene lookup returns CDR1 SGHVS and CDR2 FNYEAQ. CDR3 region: CASSSTEPLATQETQYF. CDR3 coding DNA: TGTGCCAGCAGCTCAACGGAACCACTAGCGACCCAAGAGACCCAGTACTTC.

Here the CDR3 DNA reads TGTGCCAGCAGCGTATCGGGAGGTACTGAAGCTTTCTTT. Protein sequence: CASSVSGGTEAFF. The V gene is TRBV9, the J gene TRBJ1-1; D unresolved. Germline V gene data show CDR1 as SGDLS and CDR2 as YYNGEE. This CDR3 is 13 amino acids long. The V gene lost 1 base and the J gene lost 5 bases, with 9 bases spanning the gap.

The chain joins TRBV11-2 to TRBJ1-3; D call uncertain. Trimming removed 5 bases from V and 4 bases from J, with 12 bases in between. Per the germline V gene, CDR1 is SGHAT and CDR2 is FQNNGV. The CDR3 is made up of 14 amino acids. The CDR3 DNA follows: TGTGCCAGCAGCCTGTCGCGATTCGGAAACACCATATATTTT. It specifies CASSLSRFGNTIYF.

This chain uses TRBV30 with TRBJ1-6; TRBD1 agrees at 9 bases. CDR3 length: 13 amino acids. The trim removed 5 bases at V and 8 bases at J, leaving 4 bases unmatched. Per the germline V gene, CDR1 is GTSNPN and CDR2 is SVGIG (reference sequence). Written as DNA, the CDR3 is TGTGCCTGGGACAGGGGGGATTATTCACCCCTCCACTTT. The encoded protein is CAWDRGDYSPLHF.

CDR3 DNA sequence: TGTGCCAGCAGCTCTGCAGGGTTCTCTGGGGCCAACGTCCTGACTTTC. This codes for CASSSAGFSGANVLTF. V gene TRBV11-2 combines with J gene TRBJ2-6; TRBD1 might be the D (5 bases). This CDR3 is built from 16 residues. V shed 4 bases and J shed 0 bases, with 10 bases lying between them. From germline, CDR1 is SGHAT and CDR2 FQNNGV.